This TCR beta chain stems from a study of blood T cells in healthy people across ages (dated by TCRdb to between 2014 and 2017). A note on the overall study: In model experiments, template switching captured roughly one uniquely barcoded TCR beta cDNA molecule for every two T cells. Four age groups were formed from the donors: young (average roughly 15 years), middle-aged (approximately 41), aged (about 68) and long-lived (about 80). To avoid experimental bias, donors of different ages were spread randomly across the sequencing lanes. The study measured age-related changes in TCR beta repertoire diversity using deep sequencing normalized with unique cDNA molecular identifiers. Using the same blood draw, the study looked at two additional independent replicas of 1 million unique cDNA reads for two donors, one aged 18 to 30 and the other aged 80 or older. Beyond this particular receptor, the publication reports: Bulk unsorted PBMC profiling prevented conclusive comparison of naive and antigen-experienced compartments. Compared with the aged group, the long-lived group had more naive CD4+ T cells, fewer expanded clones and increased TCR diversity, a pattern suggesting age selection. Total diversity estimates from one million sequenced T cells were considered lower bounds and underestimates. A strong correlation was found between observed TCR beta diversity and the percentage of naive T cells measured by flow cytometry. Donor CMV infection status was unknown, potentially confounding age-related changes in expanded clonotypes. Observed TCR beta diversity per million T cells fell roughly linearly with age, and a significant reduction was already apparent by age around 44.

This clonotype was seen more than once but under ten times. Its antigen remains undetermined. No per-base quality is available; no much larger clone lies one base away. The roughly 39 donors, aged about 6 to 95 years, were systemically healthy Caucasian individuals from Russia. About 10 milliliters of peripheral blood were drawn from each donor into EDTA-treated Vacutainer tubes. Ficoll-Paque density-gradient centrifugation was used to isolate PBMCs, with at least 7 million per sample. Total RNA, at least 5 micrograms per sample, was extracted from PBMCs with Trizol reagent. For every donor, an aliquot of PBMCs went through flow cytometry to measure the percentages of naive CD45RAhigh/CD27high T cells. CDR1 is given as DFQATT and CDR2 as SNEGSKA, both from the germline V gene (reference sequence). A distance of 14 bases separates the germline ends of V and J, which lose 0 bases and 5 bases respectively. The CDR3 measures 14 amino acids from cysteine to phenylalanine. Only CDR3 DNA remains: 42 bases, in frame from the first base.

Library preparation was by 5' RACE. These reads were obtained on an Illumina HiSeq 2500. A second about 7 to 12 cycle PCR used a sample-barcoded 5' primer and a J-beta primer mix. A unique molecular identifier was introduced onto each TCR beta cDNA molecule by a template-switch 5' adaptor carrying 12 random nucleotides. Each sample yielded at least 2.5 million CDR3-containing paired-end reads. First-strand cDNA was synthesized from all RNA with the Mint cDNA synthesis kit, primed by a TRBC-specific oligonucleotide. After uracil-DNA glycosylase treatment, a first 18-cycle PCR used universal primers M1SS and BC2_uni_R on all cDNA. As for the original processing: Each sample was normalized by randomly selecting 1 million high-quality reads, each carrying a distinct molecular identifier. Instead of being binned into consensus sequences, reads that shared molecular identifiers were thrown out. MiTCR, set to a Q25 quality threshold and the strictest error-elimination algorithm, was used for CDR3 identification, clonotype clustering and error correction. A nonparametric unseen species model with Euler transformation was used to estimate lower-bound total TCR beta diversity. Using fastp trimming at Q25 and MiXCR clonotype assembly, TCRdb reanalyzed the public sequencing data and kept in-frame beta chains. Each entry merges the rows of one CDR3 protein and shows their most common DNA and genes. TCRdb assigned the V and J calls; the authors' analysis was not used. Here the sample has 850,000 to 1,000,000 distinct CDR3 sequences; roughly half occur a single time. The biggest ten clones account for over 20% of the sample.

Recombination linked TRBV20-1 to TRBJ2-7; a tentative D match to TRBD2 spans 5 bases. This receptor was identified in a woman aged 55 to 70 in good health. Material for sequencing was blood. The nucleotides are TGCAGTGCTAGAGATGCGAGGGCCGTCGACGAGCAGTACTTC. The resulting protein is CSARDARAVDEQYF.